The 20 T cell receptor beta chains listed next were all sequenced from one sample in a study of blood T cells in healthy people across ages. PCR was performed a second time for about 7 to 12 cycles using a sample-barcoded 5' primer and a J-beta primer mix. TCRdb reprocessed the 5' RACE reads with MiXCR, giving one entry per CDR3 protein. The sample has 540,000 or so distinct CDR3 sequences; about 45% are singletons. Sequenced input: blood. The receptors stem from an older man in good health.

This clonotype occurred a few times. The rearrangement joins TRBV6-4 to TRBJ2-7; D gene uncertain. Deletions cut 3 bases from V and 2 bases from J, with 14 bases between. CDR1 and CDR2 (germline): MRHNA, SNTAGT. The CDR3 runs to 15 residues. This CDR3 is CASSEFNDGAYEQYF. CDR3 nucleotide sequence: TGTGCCAGCAGTGAGTTTAACGACGGAGCCTACGAGCAGTACTTC.

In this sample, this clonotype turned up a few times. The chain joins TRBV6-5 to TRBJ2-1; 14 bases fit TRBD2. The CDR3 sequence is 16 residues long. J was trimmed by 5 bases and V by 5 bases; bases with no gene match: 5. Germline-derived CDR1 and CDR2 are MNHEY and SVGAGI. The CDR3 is CASSPLGLAGDNEQFF. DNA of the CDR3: TGTGCCAGCAGTCCCCTGGGACTAGCGGGAGACAATGAGCAGTTCTTC.

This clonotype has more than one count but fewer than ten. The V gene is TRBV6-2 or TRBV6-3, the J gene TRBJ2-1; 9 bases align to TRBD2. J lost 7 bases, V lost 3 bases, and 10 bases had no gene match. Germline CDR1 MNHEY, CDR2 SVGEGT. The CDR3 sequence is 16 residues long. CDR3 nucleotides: TGTGCCAGCAGTTATATTGCGGGGGGGGTTTCTAATGAGCAGTTCTTC. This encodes CASSYIAGGVSNEQFF.

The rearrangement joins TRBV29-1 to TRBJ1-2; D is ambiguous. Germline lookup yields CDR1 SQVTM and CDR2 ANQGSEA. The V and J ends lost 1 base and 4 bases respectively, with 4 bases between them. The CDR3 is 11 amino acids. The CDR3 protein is CSVEVGYGYTF. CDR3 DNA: TGCAGCGTTGAAGTGGGCTATGGCTACACCTTC.

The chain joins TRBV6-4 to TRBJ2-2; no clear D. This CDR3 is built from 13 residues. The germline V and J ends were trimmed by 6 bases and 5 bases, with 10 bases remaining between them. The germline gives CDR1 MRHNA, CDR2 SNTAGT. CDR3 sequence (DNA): TGTGCCAGCAGCTTCAGCCTGACCGGGGAGCTGTTTTTT. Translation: CASSFSLTGELFF.

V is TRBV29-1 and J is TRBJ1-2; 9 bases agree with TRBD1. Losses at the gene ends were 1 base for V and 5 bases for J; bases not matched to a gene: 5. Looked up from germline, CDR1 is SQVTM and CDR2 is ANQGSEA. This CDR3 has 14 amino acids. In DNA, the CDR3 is TGCAGCGTTGAAGGAGCCGGGACAGGGTATGGCTACACCTTC. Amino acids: CSVEGAGTGYGYTF. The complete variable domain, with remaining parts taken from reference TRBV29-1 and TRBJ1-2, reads SAVISQKPSRDICQRGTSLTIQCQVDSQVTMMFWYRQQPGQSLTLIATANQGSEATYESGFVIDKFPISRPNLTFSTLTVSNMSPEDSSIYLCSVEGAGTGYGYTFGSGTRLTVV.

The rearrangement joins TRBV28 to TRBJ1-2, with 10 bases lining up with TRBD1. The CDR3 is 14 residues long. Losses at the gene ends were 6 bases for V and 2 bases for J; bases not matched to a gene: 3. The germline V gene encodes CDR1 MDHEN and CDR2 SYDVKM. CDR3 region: CASRGQGTNYGYTF. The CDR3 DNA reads TGTGCCAGCAGGGGACAGGGGACCAACTATGGCTACACCTTC.

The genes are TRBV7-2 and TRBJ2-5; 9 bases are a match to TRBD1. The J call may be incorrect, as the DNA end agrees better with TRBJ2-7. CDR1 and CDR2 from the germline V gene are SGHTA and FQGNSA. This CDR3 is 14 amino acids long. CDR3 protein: CASSLAGTGNEQYF. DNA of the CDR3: TGTGCCAGCAGCTTAGCCGGGACAGGGAACGAGCAGTACTTC.

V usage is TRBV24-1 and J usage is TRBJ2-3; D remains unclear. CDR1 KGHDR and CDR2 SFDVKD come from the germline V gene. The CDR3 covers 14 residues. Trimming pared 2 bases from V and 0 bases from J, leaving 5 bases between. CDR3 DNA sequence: TGTGCCACCAGTGATTGGGTCAGCACAGATACGCAGTATTTT. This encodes CATSDWVSTDTQYF.

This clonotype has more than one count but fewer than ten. The DNA of the CDR3 is TGTGCCAGCAGCTTAAGGGTGGCGGGACGAGAGACCCAGTACTTC. Amino acid sequence: CASSLRVAGRETQYF. The V gene is TRBV7-9, the J gene TRBJ2-4, with D maybe TRBD2 (6 bases). The J call may be in error: the DNA end matches TRBJ2-5 better. CDR3 length: 15 residues. From germline, CDR1 is SEHNR and CDR2 FQNEAQ (reference sequence).

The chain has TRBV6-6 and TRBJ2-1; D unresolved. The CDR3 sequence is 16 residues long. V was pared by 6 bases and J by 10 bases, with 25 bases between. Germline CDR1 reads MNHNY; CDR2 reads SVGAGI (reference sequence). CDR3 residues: CASSPARVSGSGEQFF. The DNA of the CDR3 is TGTGCCAGCAGCCCCGCCCGTGTCAGTGGCTCGGGCGAGCAGTTCTTC.

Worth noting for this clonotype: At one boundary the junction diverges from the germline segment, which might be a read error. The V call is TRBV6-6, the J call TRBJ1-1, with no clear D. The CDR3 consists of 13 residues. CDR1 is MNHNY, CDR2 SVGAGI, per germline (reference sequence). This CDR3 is CASSYGGNTEPFF. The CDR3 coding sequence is TGTGCCAGCAGTTATGGTGGGAACACTGAACCTTTCTTT.

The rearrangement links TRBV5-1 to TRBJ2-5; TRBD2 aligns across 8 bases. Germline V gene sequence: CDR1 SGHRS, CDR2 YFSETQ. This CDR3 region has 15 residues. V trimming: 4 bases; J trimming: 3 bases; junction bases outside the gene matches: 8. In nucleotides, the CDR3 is TGCGCCAGCAGCCCGGGAGGGACTAGAGAAGAGACCCAGTACTTC. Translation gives CASSPGGTREETQYF.

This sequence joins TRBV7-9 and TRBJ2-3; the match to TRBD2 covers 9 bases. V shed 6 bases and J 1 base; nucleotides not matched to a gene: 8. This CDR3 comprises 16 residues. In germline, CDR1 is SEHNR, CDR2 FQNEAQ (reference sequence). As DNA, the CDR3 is TGTGCCAGCAGTCCGATCCAGCGGGAGGGCACAGATACGCAGTATTTT. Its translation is CASSPIQREGTDTQYF. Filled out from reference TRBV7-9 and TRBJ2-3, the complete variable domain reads DTGVSQNPRHKITKRGQNVTFRCDPISEHNRLYWYRQTLGQGPEFLTYFQNEAQLEKSRLLSDRFSAERPKGSFSTLEIQRTEQGDSAMYLCASSPIQREGTDTQYFGPGTRLTVL.

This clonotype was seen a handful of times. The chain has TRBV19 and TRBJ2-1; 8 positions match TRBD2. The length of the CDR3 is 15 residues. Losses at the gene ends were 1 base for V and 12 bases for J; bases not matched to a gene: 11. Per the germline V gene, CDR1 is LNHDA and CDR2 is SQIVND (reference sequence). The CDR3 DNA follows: TGTGCCAGTAGTATAGCGGATAGGAGCGGGAGCGGGCAGTTCTTC. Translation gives CASSIADRSGSGQFF.

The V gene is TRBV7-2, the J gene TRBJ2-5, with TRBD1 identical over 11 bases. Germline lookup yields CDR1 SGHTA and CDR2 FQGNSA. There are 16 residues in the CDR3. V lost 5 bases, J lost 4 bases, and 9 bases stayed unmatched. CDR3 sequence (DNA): TGTGCCAGCAGCGTGGACAGGGGGCGATGGCGAGAGACCCAGTACTTC. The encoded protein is CASSVDRGRWRETQYF.

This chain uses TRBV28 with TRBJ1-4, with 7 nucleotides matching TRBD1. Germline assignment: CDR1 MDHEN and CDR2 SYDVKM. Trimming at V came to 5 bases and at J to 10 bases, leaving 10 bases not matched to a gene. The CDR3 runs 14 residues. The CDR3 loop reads CASSPGQDRGKLFF. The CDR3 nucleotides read TGTGCCAGCAGTCCCGGACAGGATAGGGGAAAACTGTTTTTT. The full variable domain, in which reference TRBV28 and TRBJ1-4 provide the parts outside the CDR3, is DVKVTQSSRYLVKRTGEKVFLECVQDMDHENMFWYRQDPGLGLRLIYFSYDVKMKEKGDIPEGYSVSREKKERFSLILESASTNQTSMYLCASSPGQDRGKLFFGSGTQLSVL.

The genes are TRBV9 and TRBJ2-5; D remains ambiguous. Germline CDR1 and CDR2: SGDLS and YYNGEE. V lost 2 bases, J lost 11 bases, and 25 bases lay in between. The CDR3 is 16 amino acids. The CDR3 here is CASSVGPSMPYNEQYF. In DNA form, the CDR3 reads TGTGCCAGCAGCGTTGGACCGAGTATGCCTTACAATGAGCAGTACTTC.

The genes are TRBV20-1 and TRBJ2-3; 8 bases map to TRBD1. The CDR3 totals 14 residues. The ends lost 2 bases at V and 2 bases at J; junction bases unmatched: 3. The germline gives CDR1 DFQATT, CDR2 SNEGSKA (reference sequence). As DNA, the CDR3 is TGCAGTGCTAGACGGACAGGGTTCACAGATACGCAGTATTTT. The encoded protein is CSARRTGFTDTQYF.

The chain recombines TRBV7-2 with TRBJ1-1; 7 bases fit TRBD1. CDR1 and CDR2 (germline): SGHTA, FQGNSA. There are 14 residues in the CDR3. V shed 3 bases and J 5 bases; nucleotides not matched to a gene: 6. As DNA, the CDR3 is TGTGCCAGCAGCTTTCGACAGGGAAGGACTGAAGCTTTCTTT. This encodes CASSFRQGRTEAFF.